This TCR beta chain is from a study of blood T cell repertoires in COVID-19. Study background: Acute-phase and convalescent COVID-19 samples originated in the United States, Italy and Spain. Nucleic acid was either cDNA or gDNA, and it came from T cells, B-cell-depleted T cells, or PBMCs.

Methods used by the authors: Researchers report that nucleated cell counts were estimated from reference gene primer amplification. The data were produced by immunoSEQ multiplex PCR, yet TCRdb's version contains in-frame clones alone and is incomplete. V, J and clone size are those of that table, while D and trimming were read from the DNA. Of around 170,000 clones detected, around 80% appear once; the ten largest clones hold about 6.8%. The CDR3 is 14 amino acids. Trimming cost V 5 bases and J 1 base, with 9 bases left between them. Germline V lookup: CDR1 SGHNT, CDR2 YENEEA. The clonotype comes from a man between 65 and 85 years old with active or convalescent COVID-19. The rearrangement uses TRBV11-3 and TRBJ2-1, with D perhaps TRBD1 (5 bases). Sequenced sample: peripheral blood. The CDR3 sequence: CASSPRQSYNEQFF. For the CDR3, the DNA is TGTGCCAGCAGCCCTCGACAGTCCTACAATGAGCAGTTCTTC.